Listed below are T cell receptor beta chains from one sample, sequenced in a study of cytomegalovirus exposure and HLA in healthy donors. Assay used: immunoSEQ multiplex PCR; TCRdb lists only in-frame clones, some missing. The sample lists some 62,000 clones; more than 70% were seen once. Sequenced: PBMCs. These receptors all stem from a man younger than 35 in good health and CMV-seronegative. Both conserved end residues are part of each CDR3. D genes are given only for firm matches.

d_call v_call cdr3_aa
TRBD2 TRBV23-1 CASSQPTSGYQETQYF
- TRBV29-1 CSVLTGHNSPLHF
- TRBV14 CASSPSRGLATNEKLFF
TRBD1 TRBV6-6 CASSPPTGGSYNEQFF
TRBD1 TRBV7-2 CASSFNTGVGNTIYF
- TRBV15 CATSREGQGNYGYTF
TRBD1 TRBV6-1 CASIVFDRAGEKLFF
TRBD1 TRBV5-1 CASSYPGTAYEQYF
- TRBV10-3 CAISEGPGADEKLFF
- TRBV5-6 CASSSVGAIYF
TRBD1 TRBV11-1 CASSLGQMNTEAFF
- TRBV7-2 CASSLRGNPGNTEAFF
- TRBV6-5 CASSRGFGQGAEAFF
TRBD1 TRBV4-1 CASSQGQGELMNTEAFF
- TRBV7-6 CASSLGGIRGLVDSPLHF
TRBD1 TRBV7-2 CASTAGTGARSPLHF
- TRBV9 CASSTLDTDSPLHF
- TRBV7-9 CASSATPNYGYTF
TRBD2 TRBV5-1 CASSSTSGLETQYF
- TRBV30 CACYRDDEETQYF
TRBD1 TRBV6-1 CASSGTGRRGTHTNYGYTF
- TRBV7-9 CASSARQVPYEQYF
- TRBV13 CASSLVEGWVDTIYF
TRBD2 TRBV6-1 CASSWTSGGWDTQYF
- TRBV11-2 CASCTGITEAFF
- TRBV28 CASSSPEVGEQFF
TRBD1 TRBV18 CASSLTGQGLQPQHF